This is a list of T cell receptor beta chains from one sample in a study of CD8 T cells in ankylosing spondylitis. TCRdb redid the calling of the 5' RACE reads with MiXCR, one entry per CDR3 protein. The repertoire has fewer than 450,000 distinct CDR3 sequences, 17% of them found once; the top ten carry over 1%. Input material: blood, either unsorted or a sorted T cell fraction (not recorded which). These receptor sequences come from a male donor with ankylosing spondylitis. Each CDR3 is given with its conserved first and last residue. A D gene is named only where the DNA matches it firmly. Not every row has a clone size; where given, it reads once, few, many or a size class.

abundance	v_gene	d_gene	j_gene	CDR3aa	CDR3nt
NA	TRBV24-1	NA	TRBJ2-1	CATSDRGEGQFF	TGTGCCACCAGTGATAGGGGGGAGGGCCAGTTCTTC
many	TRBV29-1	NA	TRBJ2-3	CSVPLATSTDTQYF	TGCAGCGTGCCCCTAGCGACTAGCACAGATACGCAGTATTTT
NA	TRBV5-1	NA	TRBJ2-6	CASTQGQAVGANVLTF	TGCGCCAGCACCCAGGGCCAAGCTGTAGGGGCCAACGTCCTGACTTTC
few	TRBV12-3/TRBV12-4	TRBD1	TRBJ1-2	CASIPGQGGGYTF	TGTGCCAGCATCCCAGGACAGGGTGGCGGCTACACCTTC
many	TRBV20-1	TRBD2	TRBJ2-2	CSASGDYLNTGELFF	TGCAGTGCTAGTGGGGACTACTTGAACACCGGGGAGCTGTTTTTT
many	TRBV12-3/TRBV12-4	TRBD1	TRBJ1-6	CASSSTGGYNSPLHF	TGTGCCAGCAGTTCCACAGGGGGCTATAATTCACCCCTCCACTTT
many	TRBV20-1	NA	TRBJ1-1	CSARTGSTEAFF	TGCAGTGCACGGACCGGTTCCACTGAAGCTTTCTTT
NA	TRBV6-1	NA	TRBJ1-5	CASSPMTPQAQHF	TGTGCCAGCAGCCCCATGACCCCGCAGGCCCAGCATTTT
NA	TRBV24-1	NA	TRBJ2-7	CATSDSGTSSYEQYF	TGTGCCACCAGTGATTCGGGGACATCCTCCTACGAGCAGTACTTC
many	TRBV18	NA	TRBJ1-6	CASSKAHGSPLHF	TGTGCCAGCTCAAAGGCGCACGGCTCACCCCTCCACTTT
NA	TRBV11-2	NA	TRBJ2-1	CASSRGGGPYNEQFF	TGTGCCAGCAGCAGAGGGGGGGGCCCCTACAATGAGCAGTTCTTC
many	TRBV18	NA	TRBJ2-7	CASSPSIELEQYF	TGTGCCAGCTCACCATCGATCGAACTCGAGCAGTACTTC
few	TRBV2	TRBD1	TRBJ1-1	CASRGQGLNTEAFF	TGTGCCAGCCGAGGACAGGGACTGAACACTGAAGCTTTCTTT
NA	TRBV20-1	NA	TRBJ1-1	CSARVGTGRRTEAFF	TGCAGTGCTAGAGTTGGGACGGGGAGGAGGACTGAAGCTTTCTTT
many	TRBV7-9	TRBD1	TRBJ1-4	CASSSGTVSEKLFF	TGTGCCAGCAGCTCCGGGACAGTCTCGGAAAAACTGTTTTTT
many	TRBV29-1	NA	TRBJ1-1	CSVEKVAKMNTEAFF	TGCAGCGTTGAAAAGGTGGCGAAAATGAACACTGAAGCTTTCTTT
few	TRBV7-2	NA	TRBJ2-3	CASSLSAKTDTQYF	TGTGCCAGCAGCTTAAGCGCAAAGACAGATACGCAGTATTTT
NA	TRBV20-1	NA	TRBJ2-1	CSAIQLLGSNNEQFF	TGCAGTGCTATACAATTACTGGGGAGCAACAATGAGCAGTTCTTC
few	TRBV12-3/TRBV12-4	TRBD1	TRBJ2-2	CASSLYSGGISGELFF	TGTGCCAGCAGTTTATATTCAGGGGGAATCTCCGGGGAGCTGTTTTTT
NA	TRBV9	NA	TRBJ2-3	CASSGAGRVSQYF	TGTGCCAGCAGCGGGGCGGGCCGGGTGTCGCAGTATTTT
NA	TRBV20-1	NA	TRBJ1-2	CSVQGLGGYTF	TGCAGTGTTCAGGGGCTAGGAGGCTACACCTTC
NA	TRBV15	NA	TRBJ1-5	CATSSGQSNQPQHF	TGTGCCACCAGCAGCGGACAAAGCAATCAGCCCCAGCATTTT
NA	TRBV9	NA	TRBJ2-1	CASSVVGSSYNEQFF	TGTGCCAGCAGCGTAGTAGGCAGCTCCTACAATGAGCAGTTCTTC
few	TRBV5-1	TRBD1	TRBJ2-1	CASSPIGQGASYNEQFF	TGCGCCAGCAGCCCAATAGGACAGGGGGCATCCTACAATGAGCAGTTCTTC
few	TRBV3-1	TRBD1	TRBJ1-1	CASSNRGQGGTEAFF	TGTGCCAGCAGCAACAGGGGACAGGGCGGCACTGAAGCTTTCTTT
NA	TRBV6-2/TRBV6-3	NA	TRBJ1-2	CASSSQYQAYGYTF	TGTGCCAGCAGTTCGCAATACCAGGCCTATGGCTACACCTTC
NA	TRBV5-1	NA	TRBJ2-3	CASSLSFPAGDTQYF	TGCGCCAGCAGCTTGAGTTTCCCAGCTGGAGATACGCAGTATTTT
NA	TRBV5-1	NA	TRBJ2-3	CASSYGPTADTQYF	TGCGCCAGCAGCTACGGACCCACCGCAGATACGCAGTATTTT
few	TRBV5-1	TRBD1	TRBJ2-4	CASSQGAIQKNIQYF	TGCGCCAGCAGTCAGGGGGCGATACAAAAAAACATTCAGTACTTC
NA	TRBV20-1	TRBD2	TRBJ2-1	CSAPRLAGASYNEQFF	TGCAGTGCCCCCCGACTAGCGGGGGCCTCCTACAATGAGCAGTTCTTC
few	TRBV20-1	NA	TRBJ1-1	CSAVVSQNTEAFF	TGCAGTGCTGTAGTATCCCAGAACACTGAAGCTTTCTTT
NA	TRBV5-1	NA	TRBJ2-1	CASSGRGEYEQFF	TGCGCCAGCAGCGGTCGCGGGGAGTATGAGCAGTTCTTC
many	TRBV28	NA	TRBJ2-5	CASSPRSGETQYF	TGTGCCAGCAGTCCCCGGTCTGGGGAGACCCAGTACTTC
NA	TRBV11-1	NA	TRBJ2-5	CASSRSGGQREETQYF	TGTGCCAGCAGCAGAAGTGGGGGCCAAAGGGAAGAGACCCAGTACTTC
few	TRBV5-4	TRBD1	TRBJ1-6	CASSLAGQAAGGKALHF	TGTGCCAGCAGCTTGGCCGGACAGGCCGCGGGTGGGAAGGCCCTCCACTTT
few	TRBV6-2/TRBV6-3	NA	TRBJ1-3	CASTYRAYSGNTIYF	TGTGCCAGCACTTACCGGGCGTACTCTGGAAACACCATATATTTT
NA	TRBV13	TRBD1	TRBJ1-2	CASSAGLPGQPYYGYTF	TGTGCCAGCAGCGCCGGCTTGCCGGGACAGCCATACTATGGCTACACCTTC
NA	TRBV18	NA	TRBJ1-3	CASSTLGQLSSGNTIYF	TGTGCCAGCTCAACGCTTGGACAGCTAAGCTCTGGAAACACCATATATTTT
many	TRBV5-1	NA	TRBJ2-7	CASSLGQTNYEQYF	TGCGCCAGCAGCTTGGGCCAGACTAACTACGAGCAGTACTTC
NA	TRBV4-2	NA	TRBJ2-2	CASSQERSLKGTGELFF	TGTGCCAGCAGCCAAGAGCGGTCGTTAAAGGGCACCGGGGAGCTGTTTTTT
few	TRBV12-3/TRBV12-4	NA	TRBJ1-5	CASRMPGTNQPQHF	TGTGCCAGCAGAATGCCAGGTACCAATCAGCCCCAGCATTTT
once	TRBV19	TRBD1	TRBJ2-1	CASSLKATGDRFF	TGTGCCAGTAGTCTTAAGGCGACAGGGGATCGGTTCTTC
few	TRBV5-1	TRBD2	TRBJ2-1	CASSSLGLAGEGEQFF	TGCGCCAGCAGCTCTCTCGGACTAGCGGGAGAGGGGGAGCAGTTCTTC
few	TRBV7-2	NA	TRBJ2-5	CASRLSRAETQYF	TGTGCCAGCAGACTGAGCCGGGCGGAGACCCAGTACTTC
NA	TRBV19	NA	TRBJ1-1	CASSASRRNTEAFF	TGTGCCAGTAGTGCATCGAGGAGAAACACTGAAGCTTTCTTT
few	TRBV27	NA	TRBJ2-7	CASSLGGAHEQYF	TGTGCCAGCAGTTTAGGGGGGGCCCACGAGCAGTACTTC
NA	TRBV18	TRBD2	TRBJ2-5	CASSPPGLGRETQYF	TGTGCCAGCTCACCACCGGGACTAGGAAGGGAGACCCAGTACTTC
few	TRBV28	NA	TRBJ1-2	CASSSTFSSGLVPIGYTF	TGTGCCAGCAGTTCCACCTTTTCGTCGGGCCTCGTCCCTATAGGGTACACCTTC
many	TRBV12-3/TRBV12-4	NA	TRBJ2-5	CASSLRSETQYF	TGTGCCAGCAGCCTACGATCAGAGACCCAGTACTTC
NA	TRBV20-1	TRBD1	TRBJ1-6	CSARKGQGVSPLHF	TGCAGTGCCAGGAAGGGACAGGGGGTTTCACCCCTCCACTTT
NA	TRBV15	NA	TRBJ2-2	CATASWQGGAGELFF	TGTGCCACCGCCAGCTGGCAGGGTGGGGCCGGGGAGCTGTTTTTT
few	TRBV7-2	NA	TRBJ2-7	CASSLKQGSSYEQYF	TGTGCCAGCAGCCTAAAACAGGGAAGTTCCTACGAGCAGTACTTC
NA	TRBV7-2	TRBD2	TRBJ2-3	CASSAHRLAASTDTQYF	TGTGCCAGCAGCGCCCACAGACTAGCGGCTAGCACAGATACGCAGTATTTT
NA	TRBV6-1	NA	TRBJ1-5	CASSGKQARNQPQHF	TGTGCCAGCAGTGGAAAACAGGCGCGCAATCAGCCCCAGCATTTT
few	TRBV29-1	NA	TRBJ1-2	CSVGVTNFANYGYTF	TGCAGCGTTGGGGTCACTAACTTCGCTAACTATGGCTACACCTTC